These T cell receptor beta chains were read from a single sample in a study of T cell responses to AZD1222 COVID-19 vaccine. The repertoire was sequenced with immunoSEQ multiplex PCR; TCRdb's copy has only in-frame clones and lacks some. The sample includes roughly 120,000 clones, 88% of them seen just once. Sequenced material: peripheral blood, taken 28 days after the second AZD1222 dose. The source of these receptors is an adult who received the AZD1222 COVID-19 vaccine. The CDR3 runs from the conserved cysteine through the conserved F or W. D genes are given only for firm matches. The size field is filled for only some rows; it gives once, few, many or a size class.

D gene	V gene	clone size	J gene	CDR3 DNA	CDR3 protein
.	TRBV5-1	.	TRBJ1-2	TGCGCCAGCAGCTTCAGGGAGGATGGCTACACCTTC	CASSFREDGYTF
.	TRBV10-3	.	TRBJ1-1	TGTGCCATCAGTGAAAAGGGGCGCACTGAAGCTTTCTTT	CAISEKGRTEAFF
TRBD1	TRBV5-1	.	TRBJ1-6	TGCGCCAGCAGCGCCGGGGACAGGGGGAATTCACCCCTCCACTTT	CASSAGDRGNSPLHF
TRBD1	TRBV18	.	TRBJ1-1	TGTGCCAGCTCACCACCGGAGGGGGCTAGAACTGAAGCTTTCTTT	CASSPPEGARTEAFF
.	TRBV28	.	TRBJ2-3	TGTGCCAGCAGTAAACAGGGAGTGAGGCTCACAGATACGCAGTATTTT	CASSKQGVRLTDTQYF
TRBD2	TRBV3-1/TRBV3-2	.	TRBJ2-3	TGTGCCAGCAGCCCTCGGACTAGCGGGGGCGGGGATACGCAGTATTTT	CASSPRTSGGGDTQYF
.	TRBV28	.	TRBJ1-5	TGTGCCAGCAGTCCATCCAACAGGGTCAATCAGCCCCAGCATTTT	CASSPSNRVNQPQHF
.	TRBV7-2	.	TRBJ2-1	TGTGCCAGCAGCTTACAGGGCTACAATGAGCAGTTCTTC	CASSLQGYNEQFF
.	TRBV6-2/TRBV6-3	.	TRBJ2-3	TGTGCCAGCAGCTATTCGACCACAGATACGCAGTATTTT	CASSYSTTDTQYF
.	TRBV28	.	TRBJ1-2	TGTGCCAGCAGTTCGTCCAGGGTTGGCTATGGCTACACCTTC	CASSSSRVGYGYTF
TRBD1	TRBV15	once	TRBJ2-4	TGTGCCACCAGAGACCGGGACAGGGAGTTTCATACCCAAAACATTCAGTACTTC	CATRDRDREFHTQNIQYF
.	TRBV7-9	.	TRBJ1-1	TGTGCCAGCAGCTTAGTCCTTAACACTGAAGCTTTCTTT	CASSLVLNTEAFF
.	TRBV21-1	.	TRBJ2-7	TGTGCCATCAACAGGGTCCACGAGCAGTACTTC	CAINRVHEQYF
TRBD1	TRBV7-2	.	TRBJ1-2	TGTGCCAGCAGCTACGGACAGGGGATGGCCAACTATGGCTACACCTTC	CASSYGQGMANYGYTF
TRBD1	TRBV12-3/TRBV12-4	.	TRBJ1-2	TGTGCCAGCACTGGACAGGGGGTGTCTGGCTACACCTTC	CASTGQGVSGYTF
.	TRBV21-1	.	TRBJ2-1	TGTGCCAGCAGCAAAGTAGGATGGGCCCATGAGCAGTTCTTC	CASSKVGWAHEQFF
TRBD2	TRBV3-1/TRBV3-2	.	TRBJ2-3	TGTGCCAGCAGCCAAGATGACGGGGGAGGGCCAGATACGCAGTATTTT	CASSQDDGGGPDTQYF
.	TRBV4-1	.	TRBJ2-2	TGCGCCAGCAGCCAAGGATCCTGGGACCCTAACACCGGGGAGCTGTTTTTT	CASSQGSWDPNTGELFF
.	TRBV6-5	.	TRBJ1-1	TGTGCCAGCAGTTACTCGGTGAACACTGAAGCTTTCTTT	CASSYSVNTEAFF
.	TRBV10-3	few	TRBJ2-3	TGTGCCATCAGTACGGGTGGAGATACGCAGTATTTT	CAISTGGDTQYF
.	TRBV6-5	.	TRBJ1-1	TGTGCCAGCAGTTACATAGACCTTAACACTGAAGCTTTCTTT	CASSYIDLNTEAFF
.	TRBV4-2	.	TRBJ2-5	TGTGCCAGCAGCCAAGGGTCCGAAGACACCCAGTACTTC	CASSQGSEDTQYF
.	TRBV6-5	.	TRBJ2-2	TGTGCCAGCAATCGAGGGGGGCCCGACACCGGGGAGCTGTTTTTT	CASNRGGPDTGELFF
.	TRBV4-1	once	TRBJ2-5	TGCGCCAGCAGCCAAGAGGAGCAGAGAAAAGAGACCCAGTACTTC	CASSQEEQRKETQYF
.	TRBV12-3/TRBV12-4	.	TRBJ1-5	TGTGCCAGCAGCAAGAATCAGCCCCAGCATTTT	CASSKNQPQHF
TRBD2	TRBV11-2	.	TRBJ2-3	TGTGCCAGCAGCTTGCTAGCGGGGGGGCCGGAGGACGGAGATACGCAGTATTTT	CASSLLAGGPEDGDTQYF
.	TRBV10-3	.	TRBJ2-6	TGTGCCATCAGTGAAGGCCATACCTCTGGGGCCAACGTCCTGACTTTC	CAISEGHTSGANVLTF
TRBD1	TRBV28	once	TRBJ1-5	TGTGCCAGCAGTGCGGACAGGGGATACGAGCCCCAGCATTTT	CASSADRGYEPQHF
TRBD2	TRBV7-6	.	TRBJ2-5	TGTGCCAGCAGCCTGGGGACTAGCGGGGGGGAAGAGACCCAGTACTTC	CASSLGTSGGEETQYF
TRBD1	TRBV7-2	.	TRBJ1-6	TGTGCCAGCAGCTACGGGGCAGGGGGTTCACCCCTCCACTTT	CASSYGAGGSPLHF
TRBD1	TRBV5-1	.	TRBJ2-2	TGCGCCAGCAGCTTGGGACAGGGGTCCGGGGAGCTGTTTTTT	CASSLGQGSGELFF
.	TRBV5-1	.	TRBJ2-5	TGCGCCAGCAGCCCGGTGGGGACCCAGTCGCCACAAGAGACCCAGTACTTC	CASSPVGTQSPQETQYF
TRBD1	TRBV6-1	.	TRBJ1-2	TGTGCCAGCAGTGCCGACAGGGGGGTGGCTAACTATGGCTACACCTTC	CASSADRGVANYGYTF
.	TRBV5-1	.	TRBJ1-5	TGCGCCAGCAGCTACGATGGAACTAATCAGCCCCAGCATTTT	CASSYDGTNQPQHF
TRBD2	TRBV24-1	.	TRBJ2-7	TGTGCCACCAGTGATCCAACTAGCGGAGGCTACGAGCAGTACTTC	CATSDPTSGGYEQYF
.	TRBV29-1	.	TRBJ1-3	TGCAGCGTTGCCCCAGGGCTGGGTGGAAACACCATATATTTT	CSVAPGLGGNTIYF
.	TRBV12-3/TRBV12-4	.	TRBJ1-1	TGTGCCAGCAGTTCCTACATGAACACTGAAGCTTTCTTT	CASSSYMNTEAFF
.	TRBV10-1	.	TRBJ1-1	TGCGCCAGCAGTGAGTTGGGGACCACTGAAGCTTTCTTT	CASSELGTTEAFF
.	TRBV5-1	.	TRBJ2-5	TGCGCCAGCAGCCGAGGGCAAGAGACCCAGTACTTC	CASSRGQETQYF
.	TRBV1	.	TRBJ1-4	TGCACCAGCAGCCAACTAACGGGACTCAGATCGGCACGTGAAAAACTGTTTTTT	CTSSQLTGLRSAREKLFF
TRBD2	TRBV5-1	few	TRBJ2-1	TGCGCCAGCAGCCGGTCCGGACTAGCCGAGAATGAGCAGTTCTTC	CASSRSGLAENEQFF
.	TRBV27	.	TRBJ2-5	TGTGCCAGCAGTTTAGTCCGACGGGAGACCCAGTACTTC	CASSLVRRETQYF
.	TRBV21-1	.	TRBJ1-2	TGTGCCAGCAGCGCCCATTTCTACACCTTC	CASSAHFYTF
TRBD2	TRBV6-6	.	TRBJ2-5	TGTGCCAGCAGTCTCGGACTAGCGGGGATGTACCAAGAGACCCAGTACTTC	CASSLGLAGMYQETQYF